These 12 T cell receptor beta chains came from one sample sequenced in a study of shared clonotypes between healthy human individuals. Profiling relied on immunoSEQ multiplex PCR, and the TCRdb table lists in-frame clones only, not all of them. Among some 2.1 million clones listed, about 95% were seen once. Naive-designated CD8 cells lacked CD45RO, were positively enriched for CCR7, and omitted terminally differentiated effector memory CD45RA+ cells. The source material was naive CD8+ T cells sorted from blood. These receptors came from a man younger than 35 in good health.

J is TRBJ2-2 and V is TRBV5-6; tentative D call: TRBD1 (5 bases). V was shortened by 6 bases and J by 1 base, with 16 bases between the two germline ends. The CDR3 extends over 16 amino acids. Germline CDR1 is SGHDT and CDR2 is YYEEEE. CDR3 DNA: TGTGCCAGCAATTCCCAGGGTGATTGGAACACCGGGGAGCTGTTTTTT. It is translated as CASNSQGDWNTGELFF.

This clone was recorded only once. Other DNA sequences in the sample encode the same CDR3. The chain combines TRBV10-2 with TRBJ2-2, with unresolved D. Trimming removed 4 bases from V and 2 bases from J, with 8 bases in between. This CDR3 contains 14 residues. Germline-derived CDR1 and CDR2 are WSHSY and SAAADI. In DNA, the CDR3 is TGCGCCAGCAGTGTTGCAGCCAACACCGGGGAGCTGTTTTTT. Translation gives CASSVAANTGELFF.

The CDR3 DNA reads TGTGCCAGCAGCTTTCAGGGGGAGAACACTGAAGCTTTCTTT. It yields the protein CASSFQGENTEAFF. The chain recombines TRBV7-9 with TRBJ1-1, with 7 bases identical to TRBD1. The junction had 2 bases not matched to a gene; V was cut back by 3 bases and J by 1 base. The CDR3 consists of 14 residues. CDR1 is SEHNR and CDR2 is FQNEAQ in the germline V gene (reference sequence).

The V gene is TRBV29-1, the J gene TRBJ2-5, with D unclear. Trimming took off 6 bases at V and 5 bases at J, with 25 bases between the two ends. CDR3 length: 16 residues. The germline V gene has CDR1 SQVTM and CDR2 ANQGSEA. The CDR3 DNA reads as TGCAGCGTCCATCCTGAGAAGGGATTGTTTCGGGAGACCCAGTACTTC. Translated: CSVHPEKGLFRETQYF.

In DNA, the CDR3 is TGTGCCAGCAGGGAGACAGTATACAACTTGAACACTGAAGCTTTCTTT. Amino acids: CASRETVYNLNTEAFF. J is TRBJ1-1 and V is TRBV2, with D possibly matching TRBD1 (5 bases). Trimming shortened V by 6 bases and J by 0 bases, and 17 bases separated the two germline ends. Germline lookup yields CDR1 SNHLY and CDR2 FYNNEI. The CDR3 totals 16 residues.

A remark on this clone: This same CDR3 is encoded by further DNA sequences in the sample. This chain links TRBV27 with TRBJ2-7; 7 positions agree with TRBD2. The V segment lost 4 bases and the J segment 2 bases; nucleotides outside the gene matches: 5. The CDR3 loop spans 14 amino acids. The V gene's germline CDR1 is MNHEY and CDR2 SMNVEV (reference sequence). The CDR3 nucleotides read TGTGCCAGCAGTTCCACGGGAGGAACCTACGAGCAGTACTTC. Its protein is CASSSTGGTYEQYF.

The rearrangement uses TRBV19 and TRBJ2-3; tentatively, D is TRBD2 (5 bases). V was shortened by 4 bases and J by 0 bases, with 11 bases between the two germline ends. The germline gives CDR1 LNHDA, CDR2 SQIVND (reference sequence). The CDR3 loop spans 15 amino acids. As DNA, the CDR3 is TGTGCCAGTAGTACCCGCGAGGGCAGCACAGATACGCAGTATTTT. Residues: CASSTREGSTDTQYF.

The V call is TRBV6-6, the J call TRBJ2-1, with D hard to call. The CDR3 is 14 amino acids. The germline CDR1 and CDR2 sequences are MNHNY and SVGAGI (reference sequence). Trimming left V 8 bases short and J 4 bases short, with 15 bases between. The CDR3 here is CASAHPGPYNEQFF. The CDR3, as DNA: TGTGCCAGCGCCCACCCTGGGCCTTACAATGAGCAGTTCTTC.

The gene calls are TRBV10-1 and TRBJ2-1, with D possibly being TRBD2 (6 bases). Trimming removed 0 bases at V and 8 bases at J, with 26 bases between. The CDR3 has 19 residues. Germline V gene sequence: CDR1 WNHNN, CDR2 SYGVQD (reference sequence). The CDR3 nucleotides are TGCGCCAGCAGTGAGTCGTTCAGACCCGGGACTCTTCCTGAGGATGAGCAGTTCTTC. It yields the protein CASSESFRPGTLPEDEQFF.

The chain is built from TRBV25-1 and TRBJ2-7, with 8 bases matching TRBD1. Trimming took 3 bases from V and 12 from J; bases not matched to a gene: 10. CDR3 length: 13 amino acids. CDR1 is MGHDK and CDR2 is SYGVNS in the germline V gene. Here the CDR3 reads CASSEPLDRALYF. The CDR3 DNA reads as TGTGCCAGCAGTGAGCCTTTGGACAGGGCTCTGTACTTC.

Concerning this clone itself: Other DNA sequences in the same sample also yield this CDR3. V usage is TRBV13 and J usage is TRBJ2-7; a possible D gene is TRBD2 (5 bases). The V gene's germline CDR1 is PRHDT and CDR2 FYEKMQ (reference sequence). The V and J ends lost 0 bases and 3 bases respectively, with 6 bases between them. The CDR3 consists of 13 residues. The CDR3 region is CASSLGRGYEQYF. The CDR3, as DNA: TGTGCCAGCAGCTTAGGTCGGGGCTACGAGCAGTACTTC.

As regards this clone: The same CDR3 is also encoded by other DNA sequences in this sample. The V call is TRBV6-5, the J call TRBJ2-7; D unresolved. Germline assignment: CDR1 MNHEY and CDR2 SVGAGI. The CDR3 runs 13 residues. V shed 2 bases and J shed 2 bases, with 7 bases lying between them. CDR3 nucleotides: TGTGCCAGCAGTTACGATAGAACCTACGAGCAGTACTTC. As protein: CASSYDRTYEQYF.